This TCR beta chain was profiled in a study of blood T cells in healthy people across ages. Trimming cost V 6 bases and J 1 base, with 9 bases left between them. From germline, CDR1 is MDHEN and CDR2 SYDVKM. The CDR3 has 13 amino acids. Using a J-beta primer mix together with a sample-barcoded 5' primer, a second PCR was run for roughly 6 to 12 cycles. TCRdb ran MiXCR on the 5' RACE reads and lists one entry per CDR3 protein. The data show about 1.7 million distinct CDR3 sequences, with about 30% seen just once and 6.5% to 8.5% held by the top ten. The chain uses TRBV28 and TRBJ1-2; D not certain. The sample taken for sequencing was blood. The origin of this receptor is a woman aged 25 to 39 in good health. The DNA of the CDR3 is TGTGCCAGCAGCGACGACATTAACTATGGCTACACCTTC. It codes for CASSDDINYGYTF.